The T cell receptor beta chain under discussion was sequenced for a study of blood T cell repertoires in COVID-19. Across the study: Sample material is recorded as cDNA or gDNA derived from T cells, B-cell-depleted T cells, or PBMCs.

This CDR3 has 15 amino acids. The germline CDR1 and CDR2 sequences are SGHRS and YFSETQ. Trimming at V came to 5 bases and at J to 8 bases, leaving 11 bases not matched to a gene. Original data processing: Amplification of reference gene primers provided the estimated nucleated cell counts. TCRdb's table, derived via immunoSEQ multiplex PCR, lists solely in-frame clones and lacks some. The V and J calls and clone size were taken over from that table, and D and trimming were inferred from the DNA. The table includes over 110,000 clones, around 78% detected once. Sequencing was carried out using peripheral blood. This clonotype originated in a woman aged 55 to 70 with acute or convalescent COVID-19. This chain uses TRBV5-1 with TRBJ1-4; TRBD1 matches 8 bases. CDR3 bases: TGCGCCAGCAGTCTCCTCCAGGGGGCGGGGGAAAAACTGTTTTTT. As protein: CASSLLQGAGEKLFF.